One and the same sample provided the 3 T cell receptor beta chains below, sequenced in a study of shared clonotypes between healthy human individuals. CD8 cells regarded as naive lacked CD45RO, were positively chosen for CCR7, and omitted terminally differentiated effector memory CD45RA+ cells. Method: immunoSEQ multiplex PCR; TCRdb's copy keeps in-frame clones and lacks some. The data hold about 2,200,000 clones, with under 95% observed a single time. What was sequenced was naive CD8+ T cells from PBMCs. These TCRs come from a man aged 18 to 30 in good health. Some clones in this sample may be carry-over from other donors' samples.

This sequence joins TRBV25-1 and TRBJ2-7; 13 nucleotides line up with TRBD2. V lost 1 base, J lost 4 bases, and 1 base stayed unmatched. The CDR3 contains 15 residues. Germline V gene data show CDR1 as MGHDK and CDR2 as SYGVNS. Written as DNA, the CDR3 is TGTGCCAGCAGTGAATTGACTAGCGGGAGGTACGAGCAGTACTTC. It specifies CASSELTSGRYEQYF.

The V gene is TRBV4-2, the J gene TRBJ2-3, with D perhaps matching TRBD1 (5 bases). CDR1 is LGHNA, CDR2 YNFKEQ, per germline. This CDR3 is 16 amino acids long. Trimming stripped 4 bases from V and 0 bases from J, with 14 bases between. As DNA, the CDR3 is TGTGCCAGCAGCCTACAGGAGAGAACTAGCACAGATACGCAGTATTTT. It yields the protein CASSLQERTSTDTQYF.

The genes are TRBV20-1 and TRBJ2-1; no clear D gene. V lost 3 bases to trimming and J lost 3 bases, with 3 bases between them. The CDR3 covers 11 residues. Germline V gene sequence: CDR1 DFQATT, CDR2 SNEGSKA (reference sequence). CDR3 DNA: TGCAGTGCTAGCTACTACAATGAGCAGTTCTTC. It is translated as CSASYYNEQFF.